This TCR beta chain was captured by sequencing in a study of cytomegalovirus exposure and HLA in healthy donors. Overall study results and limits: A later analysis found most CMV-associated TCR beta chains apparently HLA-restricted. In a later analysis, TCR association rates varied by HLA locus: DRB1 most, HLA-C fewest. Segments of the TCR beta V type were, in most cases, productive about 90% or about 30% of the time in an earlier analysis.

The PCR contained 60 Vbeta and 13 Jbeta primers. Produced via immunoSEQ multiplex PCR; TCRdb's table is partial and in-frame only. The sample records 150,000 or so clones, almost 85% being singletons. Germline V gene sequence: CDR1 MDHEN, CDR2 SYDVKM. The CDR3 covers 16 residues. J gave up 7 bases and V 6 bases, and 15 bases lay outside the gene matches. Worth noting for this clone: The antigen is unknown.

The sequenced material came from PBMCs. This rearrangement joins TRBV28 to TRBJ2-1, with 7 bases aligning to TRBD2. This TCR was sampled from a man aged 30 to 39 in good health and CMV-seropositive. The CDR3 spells CASRQGRARSGNEQFF. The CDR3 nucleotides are TGTGCCAGCAGACAAGGGAGGGCCAGGTCTGGAAATGAGCAGTTCTTC.